This TCR beta chain was profiled in a study of blood T cell repertoires in COVID-19. Study-wide background: PBMCs, B-cell-depleted T cells, or T cells were the source of the cDNA or gDNA that made up the material.

The table lists this clone with a few counts. In the original analysis: Estimation of nucleated cell counts relied on the amplification of reference gene primers. Data came from immunoSEQ multiplex PCR; TCRdb stores just in-frame clones and leaves some out. V, J and clone size are taken as reported in that table, and D and trimming were inferred from the DNA itself. The repertoire holds approximately 250,000 clones, with 86% as singletons. The CDR3 has 19 residues. CDR1 and CDR2 (germline): SGHRS, YFSETQ. Trimming left V 3 bases short and J 0 bases short, with 23 bases between. The sample taken for sequencing was peripheral blood. The source is a man aged 35-49 years with active or convalescent COVID-19. This chain connects TRBV5-1 to TRBJ2-3; D is perhaps TRBD2 (5 bases). The CDR3 here is CASSSSREYVYYSTDTQYF. The CDR3, as DNA: TGCGCCAGCAGCTCTTCGAGGGAGTATGTCTATTATAGCACAGATACGCAGTATTTT.